Shown below are 31 T cell receptor beta chains from a single sample sequenced in a study of shared clonotypes between healthy human individuals. The method was immunoSEQ multiplex PCR; TCRdb's version includes in-frame clones alone and lacks a portion of them. The sample carries 2 million to 2.5 million clones, 85% to 95% recorded once. Input material: naive CD4+ T cells from PBMCs. Stated subset: CD45RA+ positively selected. Receptors were obtained from a man between 18 and 35 years old in good health. Some clones in this sample may be carry-over from other donors' samples.

The chain uses TRBV7-9 and TRBJ2-3, with 7 bases lining up with TRBD1. Germline trimming cut 2 bases from V and 14 bases from J; bases unmatched to any gene: 10. The CDR3 runs to 13 residues. Germline V gene data show CDR1 as SEHNR and CDR2 as FQNEAQ (reference sequence). CDR3 sequence (DNA): TGTGCCAGCAGCTTAACCCGGGACAGCCAACTGTATTTT. It encodes CASSLTRDSQLYF.

V gene TRBV5-6 combines with J gene TRBJ2-1; D might be TRBD2 (6 bases). V dropped 5 bases and J dropped 6 bases, with 9 bases sitting between them. Per germline, CDR1 SGHDT and CDR2 YYEEEE. The CDR3 totals 12 residues. In DNA form, the CDR3 reads TGTGCCAGCAGAAAACTAGCCAATGAGCAGTTCTTC. Its protein product is CASRKLANEQFF. The complete variable domain, with remaining parts taken from reference TRBV5-6 and TRBJ2-1, reads DAGVTQSPTHLIKTRGQQVTLRCSPKSGHDTVSWYQQALGQGPQFIFQYYEEEERQRGNFPDRFSGHQFPNYSSELNVNALLLGDSALYLCASRKLANEQFFGPGTRLTVL.

This chain connects TRBV6-1 to TRBJ1-2; D may be TRBD1 (6 bases). Germline V gene data show CDR1 as MNHNS and CDR2 as SASEGT. Trimming removed 4 bases from V and 7 bases from J, with 13 bases in between. The CDR3 length is 13 residues. Here the CDR3 DNA reads TGTGCCAGCAGTGCAGGGGAGGGAGGTGGCTACACCTTC. This gives the protein CASSAGEGGGYTF.

The genes are TRBV19 and TRBJ2-3, with no clear D. The CDR3 runs to 14 residues. From germline, CDR1 is LNHDA and CDR2 SQIVND (reference sequence). The ends were cut back, 3 bases at V and 2 bases at J, with 9 bases in the middle. The CDR3 region has the DNA TGTGCCAGTAGTATTTTGGCGGACACAGATACGCAGTATTTT. It encodes CASSILADTDTQYF.

This clone was counted a single time. The chain employs TRBV27 and TRBJ1-3; D possibly corresponds to TRBD1 (5 bases). Trimming shortened V by 4 bases and J by 0 bases, and 13 bases separated the two germline ends. The CDR3 runs to 16 residues. CDR1 MNHEY and CDR2 SMNVEV come from the germline V gene (reference sequence). The chain's CDR3 is CASSYDRPSSGNTIYF. CDR3 bases: TGTGCCAGCAGTTACGACAGACCTAGCTCTGGAAACACCATATATTTT.

The rearrangement uses TRBV7-3 and TRBJ2-2, with D tentatively TRBD2 (6 bases). The V and J ends lost 11 bases and 5 bases respectively, with 9 bases between them. CDR3 size: 11 residues. The germline gives CDR1 SGHTA, CDR2 FQGTGA. Here the CDR3 DNA reads TGTGCCTCGGGGGAAACCGGGGAGCTGTTTTTT. Its translation: CASGETGELFF.

This rearrangement joins TRBV4-2 to TRBJ2-1; the D gene is possibly TRBD2 (6 bases). V dropped 0 bases and J dropped 9 bases, with 18 bases sitting between them. The CDR3 contains 16 residues. Germline V gene sequence: CDR1 LGHNA, CDR2 YNFKEQ. The CDR3 sequence is CASSQDLRASEGEQFF. In nucleotides, the CDR3 is TGTGCCAGCAGCCAAGATCTCAGGGCTAGCGAGGGTGAGCAGTTCTTC.

V is TRBV14 and J is TRBJ1-4; D not resolved. Germline V gene sequence: CDR1 SGHDN, CDR2 FVKESK. The V gene lost 2 bases and the J gene lost 5 bases, with 9 bases spanning the gap. The CDR3 runs to 14 residues. The CDR3 sequence: CASSQRRLNEKLFF. As DNA, the CDR3 is TGTGCCAGCAGCCAACGACGGCTGAATGAAAAACTGTTTTTT.

On this clone itself: Other DNA sequences from this sample encode an identical CDR3 as well. The chain carries TRBV30 and TRBJ2-7; weak D call: TRBD1 (6 bases). The CDR3 has 12 residues. CDR1 is GTSNPN, CDR2 SVGIG, per germline (reference sequence). Trimming removed 2 bases at V and 4 bases at J, with 9 bases between. The CDR3, as DNA: TGTGCCTGGAGTCAGGGGACATACGAGCAGTACTTC. Translated, it gives CAWSQGTYEQYF.

The V call is TRBV30, the J call TRBJ2-5, with TRBD1 matching 11 bases. The J call could be wrong; TRBJ2-7 is a better fit for the DNA end. This CDR3 comprises 15 residues. CDR1 is GTSNPN and CDR2 is SVGIG in the germline V gene (reference sequence). DNA for the CDR3: TGTGCCTGGAGTGTAGGGACAGGGGGGCTCTACGAGCAGTACTTC. Translation: CAWSVGTGGLYEQYF.

In this sample, this clone turned up once. This rearrangement joins TRBV4-1 to TRBJ2-2, with TRBD2 identical over 9 bases. There are 17 residues in the CDR3. V shed 0 bases, J shed 2 bases, and the junction held 4 bases outside the gene matches. Germline CDR1 is MGHRA and CDR2 is YSYEKL. The CDR3 DNA reads as TGCGCCAGCAGCCAAGAGCGACTAGCGGTAAACACCGGGGAGCTGTTTTTT. Translated, it gives CASSQERLAVNTGELFF.

CDR3 nucleotide sequence: TGCGCCAGCAGCCGAACACAGGGAGTGAACACCGGGGAGCTGTTTTTT. It specifies CASSRTQGVNTGELFF. The chain has TRBV4-1 and TRBJ2-2, with TRBD1 as a possible D gene (6 bases). With 4 bases removed from V and 1 base from J, the gap between germline ends came to 13 bases. The germline CDR1 and CDR2 sequences are MGHRA and YSYEKL. This CDR3 has 16 residues.

CDR3 coding DNA: TGTGCCAGTAGTATTATTCCTAGCGGGAGCCCTAGCACAGATACGCAGTATTTT. Protein product: CASSIIPSGSPSTDTQYF. The V and J genes are TRBV19 and TRBJ2-3; TRBD2 matches 10 bases. The germline V gene has CDR1 LNHDA and CDR2 SQIVND (reference sequence). V was clipped by 3 bases and J by 0 bases; unmatched bases: 9. This CDR3 contains 18 residues.

The rearrangement uses TRBV5-4 and TRBJ2-1; possible D gene TRBD1, 6 bases. Deletions cut 4 bases from V and 3 bases from J, with 17 bases between. CDR1 is SGHNT and CDR2 is YYREEE in the germline V gene (reference sequence). CDR3 length equals 16 residues. CDR3 in amino acids: CASSLRMRQDYNEQFF. CDR3 sequence (DNA): TGTGCCAGCAGCCTGCGGATGAGACAGGACTACAATGAGCAGTTCTTC.

The chain recombines TRBV7-2 with TRBJ2-5; 7 positions match TRBD2. This CDR3 region has 15 residues. The trim removed 2 bases at V and 4 bases at J, leaving 7 bases unmatched. Germline lookup yields CDR1 SGHTA and CDR2 FQGNSA. In DNA form, the CDR3 reads TGTGCCAGCAGCTTATGGCTAGCGGTAGGAGAGACCCAGTACTTC. Encoded protein: CASSLWLAVGETQYF.

This chain joins TRBV27 and TRBJ2-1; 7 bases are shared with TRBD1. Losses at the gene ends were 4 bases for V and 9 bases for J; bases not matched to a gene: 9. Per the germline V gene, CDR1 is MNHEY and CDR2 is SMNVEV (reference sequence). The CDR3 runs 14 residues. CDR3: CASSSSDRAGEQFF. In DNA, the CDR3 is TGTGCCAGCAGTTCCTCCGACAGGGCCGGTGAGCAGTTCTTC.

This sequence joins TRBV28 and TRBJ2-2, with 10 bases fitting TRBD2. Germline CDR1 reads MDHEN; CDR2 reads SYDVKM. V trimming: 3 bases; J trimming: 13 bases; junction bases outside the gene matches: 11. This CDR3 comprises 15 residues. As DNA, the CDR3 is TGTGCCAGCAGTTTGGGAGCGGGAGGGCCATTCGGGCTGTTTTTT. Its protein product is CASSLGAGGPFGLFF.

This sequence joins TRBV11-2 and TRBJ1-5, with D hard to call. Germline lookup yields CDR1 SGHAT and CDR2 FQNNGV. This CDR3 is 15 amino acids long. Trimming took 1 base from V and 3 from J, leaving 10 bases between them. The CDR3, as DNA: TGTGCCAGCAGCTTAGGGCCAGACACCAATCAGCCCCAGCATTTT. It yields the protein CASSLGPDTNQPQHF.

The CDR3 DNA reads as TGTGCCAGCAGGTCCGGGACAGGGAATGAAAAACTGTTTTTT. It encodes CASRSGTGNEKLFF. The chain joins TRBV2 to TRBJ1-4, with 9 bases that match TRBD1. The CDR3 loop spans 14 amino acids. Germline CDR1 SNHLY, CDR2 FYNNEI. Germline trimming cut 6 bases from V and 5 bases from J; bases unmatched to any gene: 4.

V gene TRBV6-1 combines with J gene TRBJ2-7, with TRBD1 identical over 8 bases. CDR1 is MNHNS and CDR2 is SASEGT in the germline V gene. The CDR3 length is 15 residues. The junction had 7 bases not matched to a gene; V was cut back by 3 bases and J by 3 bases. The CDR3 loop reads CASSEGLTGVYEQYF. Written as DNA, the CDR3 is TGTGCCAGCAGTGAGGGGTTGACAGGGGTCTACGAGCAGTACTTC.

This chain connects TRBV7-3 to TRBJ2-3; either TRBD1 or TRBD2 may fit D (5 bases each). This CDR3 contains 13 residues. The ends were cut back, 4 bases at V and 5 bases at J, with 10 bases in the middle. The V gene's germline CDR1 is SGHTA and CDR2 FQGTGA. CDR3 protein: CASSWKRGDTQYF. The CDR3, as DNA: TGTGCCAGCAGCTGGAAGAGGGGAGATACGCAGTATTTT.

The chain uses TRBV10-3 and TRBJ1-1; TRBD1 matches at 9 bases. The CDR3 has 15 amino acids. The V and J ends lost 4 bases and 0 bases, in that order; junction bases with no gene match: 3. CDR1 ENHRY and CDR2 SYGVKD come from the germline V gene. DNA of the CDR3: TGTGCCATCAGTGGGGGGACAGGGCTGAACACTGAAGCTTTCTTT. Encoded protein: CAISGGTGLNTEAFF.

This clone was counted a single time. The CDR3 spells CASSLDRVVGTQYF. In DNA, the CDR3 is TGTGCCAGCAGCTTAGACCGAGTTGTCGGGACCCAGTACTTC. V usage is TRBV7-8 and J usage is TRBJ2-5; D not resolved. The CDR3 spans 14 residues. Germline assignment: CDR1 SGHVS and CDR2 FQNEAQ. V was pared by 1 base and J by 7 bases, with 13 bases between.

V is TRBV2 and J is TRBJ2-2; 7 bases fit TRBD1. The CDR3 length is 13 residues. V was clipped by 10 bases and J by 2 bases; unmatched bases: 4. Germline V gene lookup returns CDR1 SNHLY and CDR2 FYNNEI. CDR3 in DNA: TGTGCCACGGGACAGATTAACACCGGGGAGCTGTTTTTT. The encoded protein is CATGQINTGELFF.

The V call is TRBV10-3, the J call TRBJ2-5; TRBD1 is a possible D gene (7 bases). The CDR3 has 15 amino acids. Trimming pared 6 bases from V and 5 bases from J, leaving 19 bases between. CDR1 is ENHRY and CDR2 is SYGVKD in the germline V gene. The CDR3 nucleotides read TGTGCCATCAGCGACAGGGACTCGCTCTACGAGACCCAGTACTTC. Encoded protein: CAISDRDSLYETQYF.

This clone was seen more than once but under ten times. Other nucleotide sequences from this sample produce the same CDR3. V usage is TRBV7-3 and J usage is TRBJ2-1; tentatively, D is TRBD2 (6 bases). The length of the CDR3 is 14 residues. From germline, CDR1 is SGHTA and CDR2 FQGTGA. Trimming removed 6 bases at V and 0 bases at J, with 9 bases between. The CDR3 reads CASSFGSSYNEQFF. The CDR3 nucleotides read TGTGCCAGCAGTTTCGGGAGCTCCTACAATGAGCAGTTCTTC.

This clone has just a few counts. The rearrangement uses TRBV25-1 and TRBJ1-1; no clear D gene. The CDR3 sequence is 13 residues long. The ends were cut back, 3 bases at V and 6 bases at J, with 11 bases in the middle. Germline assignment: CDR1 MGHDK and CDR2 SYGVNS. CDR3 bases: TGTGCCAGCAGTGACGCGGCAAGGGCTGAAGCTTTCTTT. This encodes CASSDAARAEAFF.

This chain uses TRBV5-1 with TRBJ2-7; D tentatively reads TRBD1 or TRBD2 (5 bases each). The CDR3 is made up of 17 amino acids. The germline gives CDR1 SGHRS, CDR2 YFSETQ. Trimming pared 0 bases from V and 3 bases from J, leaving 19 bases between. CDR3 loop: CASSLEGNGARSYEQYF. The CDR3 bases are TGCGCCAGCAGCTTGGAAGGTAACGGGGCTAGGAGCTACGAGCAGTACTTC.

As for this clone: Other DNA variants within this sample encode the same CDR3. This sequence joins TRBV29-1 and TRBJ2-7; D is undetermined. CDR1 is SQVTM and CDR2 is ANQGSEA in the germline V gene. Trimming pared 4 bases from V and 0 bases from J, leaving 7 bases between. The CDR3 runs to 12 residues. CDR3 loop: CSVGASSYEQYF. CDR3 bases: TGCAGCGTTGGGGCGAGCTCCTACGAGCAGTACTTC.

This clone showed up just once. V and J are TRBV13 and TRBJ1-2; 11 bases align to TRBD1. The CDR3 is 17 amino acids. Germline CDR1 reads PRHDT; CDR2 reads FYEKMQ (reference sequence). Trimming cost V 1 base and J 4 bases; bases outside gene matches: 8. CDR3 residues: CASSLDKDRGRVYGYTF. The CDR3 bases are TGTGCCAGCAGCTTAGACAAGGACAGGGGGCGGGTCTATGGCTACACCTTC.

The chain combines TRBV2 with TRBJ1-1, with D tentatively TRBD1 (5 bases). This CDR3 is built from 11 residues. With 4 bases removed from V and 8 bases from J, the gap between germline ends came to 8 bases. The germline V gene has CDR1 SNHLY and CDR2 FYNNEI. The CDR3 spells CASSGEGEAFF. DNA of the CDR3: TGTGCCAGCAGTGGGGAGGGGGAAGCTTTCTTT.